This TCR beta chain was profiled in a study of blood T cell repertoires in COVID-19. Study context: T cells, B-cell-depleted T cells, or PBMCs provided the cDNA or gDNA that served as material.

Libraries were prepared by immunoSEQ multiplex PCR; TCRdb keeps only in-frame clonotypes and omits some of them. Among approximately 300,000 clones listed, roughly nine tenths were seen once. This clone was picked up a small number of times. Germline values: CDR1 LNHDA, CDR2 SQIVND (reference sequence). This CDR3 has 14 residues. The V end was cut by 3 bases, the J end by 0 bases, with 6 bases between. The chain combines TRBV19 with TRBJ1-3; possibly TRBD1 for D (5 bases). The sequence derives from a man aged 55 to 70 who had recovered from COVID-19. The sample was PBMCs or T cells enriched from blood (not recorded which). This chain's CDR3 is CASSITGSGNTIYF. CDR3 DNA: TGTGCCAGTAGTATCACAGGCTCTGGAAACACCATATATTTT.